Listed below are T cell receptor beta chains from one sample, sequenced in a study of T cell repertoires in cytomegalovirus infection. TCRdb processed the reads anew with MiXCR; each CDR3 protein has one entry. The sample includes approximately 700,000 distinct CDR3 sequences, approximately 34% seen only once; the top ten take 2.5% to 3%. The source material was PBMCs. The receptors derive from a human donor in good health (CMV status not recorded). Some clones in this sample may be carry-over from other donors' samples. CDR3s include the opening cysteine and the closing phenylalanine or tryptophan. The order of the fields is D gene, J gene, clone size, V gene, CDR3 protein, CDR3 DNA. The D gene is left open where the match is weak. Size tells how often a clone was seen (once, few, many) or the class of an expanded clone, and some rows leave it out.

TRBD1 TRBJ2-7 NA TRBV12-3/TRBV12-4 CASSFLRRGPYEQYF TGTGCCAGCAGTTTTTTACGTAGGGGGCCCTACGAGCAGTACTTC
NA TRBJ2-3 once TRBV27 CASKPGEGITDTQYF TGTGCCAGCAAGCCCGGGGAAGGAATCACAGATACGCAGTATTTT
NA TRBJ1-5 many TRBV12-3/TRBV12-4 CASRGGGNQPQHF TGTGCCAGCAGAGGGGGAGGCAATCAGCCCCAGCATTTT
NA TRBJ2-2 NA TRBV12-3/TRBV12-4 CASKGWTGELFF TGTGCCAGCAAGGGTTGGACCGGGGAGCTGTTTTTT
NA TRBJ2-2 NA TRBV7-4 CASSSRPGWVTGELFF TGTGCCAGCAGCTCGAGACCAGGGTGGGTCACCGGGGAGCTGTTTTTT
TRBD2 TRBJ2-5 few TRBV11-3 CASSRTRASGVQETQYF TGTGCCAGCAGCCGAACTCGGGCTAGCGGGGTCCAAGAGACCCAGTACTTC
NA TRBJ1-3 NA TRBV6-8 CASGGISGNTIYF TGTGCCAGCGGCGGAATTTCGGGAAACACCATATATTTT
NA TRBJ1-5 NA TRBV4-2 CASSQESRSQPQHF TGTGCCAGCAGCCAAGAGAGCAGGAGCCAGCCCCAGCATTTT
TRBD1 TRBJ1-1 NA TRBV7-9 CASSLVGRGVEAFF TGTGCCAGCAGCTTAGTCGGCAGGGGGGTTGAAGCTTTCTTT
NA TRBJ2-5 NA TRBV25-1 CASSGPADNQENQYF TGTGCCAGCAGTGGCCCCGCGGACAACCAAGAGAACCAGTACTTC
NA TRBJ1-5 NA TRBV15 CATSILTGTKIDGRPQHF TGTGCCACCAGCATTTTAACCGGGACTAAAATAGATGGGCGGCCCCAGCATTTT
NA TRBJ2-1 NA TRBV30 CAWRARGYNEQFF TGTGCCTGGAGGGCGCGTGGGTACAATGAGCAGTTCTTC
NA TRBJ2-3 NA TRBV20-1 CSAPPSVDTQYF TGCAGTGCCCCCCCGAGTGTAGATACGCAGTATTTT
TRBD1 TRBJ1-5 NA TRBV20-1 CSARDGARGKVAQHF TGCAGTGCTAGAGATGGGGCCAGGGGGAAAGTGGCCCAGCATTTT
TRBD1 TRBJ1-5 few TRBV27 CASSPFRDRDQPQHF TGTGCCAGCAGTCCGTTCCGGGACAGGGACCAGCCCCAGCATTTT
TRBD1 TRBJ1-5 many TRBV7-2 CASSLRGGHNQPQHF TGTGCCAGCAGCCTGAGAGGGGGCCACAATCAGCCCCAGCATTTT
NA TRBJ1-6 NA TRBV7-9 CASSPPWDSPLHF TGTGCCAGCAGCCCGCCGTGGGATTCACCCCTCCACTTT
TRBD2 TRBJ2-1 NA TRBV20-1 CSARRGAGGPLNEQFF TGCAGTGCTAGACGGGGGGCGGGAGGGCCGCTCAATGAGCAGTTCTTC
NA TRBJ1-1 NA TRBV12-3/TRBV12-4 CASSPQLGNTEAFF TGTGCCAGCAGTCCTCAACTGGGGAACACTGAAGCTTTCTTT
NA TRBJ1-1 few TRBV6-1 CASREDTEAFF TGTGCCAGCAGAGAGGACACTGAAGCTTTCTTT
TRBD1 TRBJ2-5 NA TRBV6-5 CASSYSGGADQETQYF TGTGCCAGCAGTTACTCAGGGGGCGCCGACCAAGAGACCCAGTACTTC
NA TRBJ1-6 NA TRBV12-3/TRBV12-4 CASSSSTSSPLHF TGTGCCAGCAGTTCGAGTACGAGTTCACCCCTCCACTTT
TRBD2 TRBJ2-7 NA TRBV5-1 CASSERDGLSEQYF TGCGCCAGCAGCGAGCGGGACGGATTGAGCGAGCAGTACTTC
TRBD2 TRBJ2-4 few TRBV19 CASREAGGVAKNIQYF TGTGCCAGTCGAGAGGCGGGGGGTGTAGCCAAAAACATTCAGTACTTC
NA TRBJ1-2 NA TRBV24-1 CATSNQGKGGYTF TGTGCCACCAGTAACCAGGGGAAAGGCGGCTACACCTTC
NA TRBJ2-1 few TRBV5-1 CASSFGQSRNEQFF TGCGCCAGCAGCTTCGGACAGTCGCGAAATGAGCAGTTCTTC
NA TRBJ2-1 NA TRBV28 CASSLWNNEQFF TGTGCCAGCAGCCTTTGGAACAATGAGCAGTTCTTC
NA TRBJ1-3 NA TRBV12-3/TRBV12-4 CASSPQTAAGNTIYF TGTGCCAGCAGTCCTCAGACGGCCGCTGGAAACACCATATATTTT
NA TRBJ1-4 NA TRBV28 CANSPSTRKLFF TGTGCCAACAGTCCCTCGACCCGAAAACTGTTTTTT
TRBD1 TRBJ2-1 few TRBV6-6 CASKGTGGLYEQFF TGTGCCAGCAAAGGGACAGGGGGTTTGTATGAGCAGTTCTTC
NA TRBJ2-7 many TRBV7-8 CASSSSTGPRGEQYF TGTGCCAGCAGCTCGTCGACAGGCCCGAGGGGCGAGCAGTACTTC
TRBD2 TRBJ2-5 NA TRBV20-1 CSARDGSGRTETQYF TGCAGTGCTAGAGATGGCAGCGGGAGAACCGAGACCCAGTACTTC
NA TRBJ1-5 NA TRBV7-2 CASRLGAGRSNQPQHF TGTGCCAGCAGGCTAGGCGCAGGGAGGAGCAATCAGCCCCAGCATTTT
NA TRBJ2-2 NA TRBV19 CASGRAAYTGELFF TGTGCCAGCGGAAGAGCGGCCTACACCGGGGAGCTGTTTTTT
TRBD1 TRBJ1-5 many TRBV7-2 CASSTGGGNPQHF TGTGCCAGCAGCACAGGGGGTGGGAATCCCCAGCATTTT
NA TRBJ2-1 many TRBV10-3 CAISETNEQFF TGTGCCATCAGTGAGACAAATGAGCAGTTCTTC
NA TRBJ2-1 NA TRBV28 CASSFANNEQFF TGTGCCAGCAGTTTCGCGAATAATGAGCAGTTCTTC
TRBD2 TRBJ2-7 NA TRBV7-2 CASSLSLLAGQPYEQYF TGTGCCAGCAGCTTAAGTTTACTAGCGGGCCAACCCTACGAGCAGTACTTC
NA TRBJ2-1 NA TRBV12-5 CASGLPGTSGGFGEQFF TGTGCTAGTGGTTTGCCGGGGACCTCCGGGGGCTTCGGTGAGCAGTTCTTC
NA TRBJ2-7 NA TRBV19 CASSIEAGYEQYF TGTGCCAGTAGTATAGAAGCAGGCTACGAGCAGTACTTC
TRBD1 TRBJ1-4 many TRBV6-6 CASSYGTGLNEKLFF TGTGCCAGCAGTTACGGGACAGGCCTTAATGAAAAACTGTTTTTT
NA TRBJ1-4 NA TRBV20-1 CSARDDVGVNEKLFF TGCAGTGCTAGAGATGATGTGGGCGTAAATGAAAAACTGTTTTTT
NA TRBJ1-6 NA TRBV3-1 CASSQVPTGTNSPLHF TGTGCCAGCAGCCAAGTTCCGACGGGGACCAATTCACCCCTCCACTTT
NA TRBJ1-2 many TRBV7-9 CASSSSTDPYTF TGTGCCAGCAGCTCCTCGACAGACCCCTACACCTTC
NA TRBJ1-1 NA TRBV7-9 CASSLMGGKAFF TGTGCCAGCAGCTTAATGGGGGGCAAAGCTTTCTTT
NA TRBJ1-1 few TRBV6-5 CASSYIDRTSLLMNTEAFF TGTGCCAGCAGTTATATTGACAGGACCTCGCTTCTCATGAACACTGAAGCTTTCTTT
NA TRBJ1-4 once TRBV28 CASSLSAGWHEKLFF TGTGCCAGCAGTTTATCGGCAGGGTGGCATGAAAAACTGTTTTTT
NA TRBJ2-5 few TRBV28 CASSFRSVRAETQYF TGTGCCAGCAGTTTTCGGTCTGTCAGGGCAGAGACCCAGTACTTC
NA TRBJ2-3 many TRBV7-8 CASSSPRRGVTDTQYF TGTGCCAGCAGCTCCCCAAGGCGGGGAGTCACAGATACGCAGTATTTT
NA TRBJ2-5 NA TRBV2 CASSEAAGIENQYF TGTGCCAGCAGTGAAGCAGCAGGGATAGAGAACCAGTACTTC
NA TRBJ2-3 NA TRBV4-1 CASSQSYTLADTQYF TGCGCCAGCAGCCAAAGCTACACCCTGGCAGATACGCAGTATTTT
TRBD1 TRBJ2-2 NA TRBV9 CASRPTGDGGELFF TGTGCCAGCAGGCCGACAGGGGACGGCGGGGAGCTGTTTTTT
NA TRBJ1-1 few TRBV19 CASTRPPHSGRVTEAFF TGTGCCAGTACTCGCCCCCCACACTCAGGGAGGGTCACTGAAGCTTTCTTT
NA TRBJ2-2 once TRBV7-2 CASSLVVRQATGELFF TGTGCCAGCAGCTTAGTTGTGCGGCAGGCAACCGGGGAGCTGTTTTTT
NA TRBJ2-5 NA TRBV5-1 CASSPSQAQLRETQYF TGCGCCAGCAGCCCTTCACAGGCCCAACTGAGAGAGACCCAGTACTTC